The clone carrying this T cell receptor beta chain has at least ten counts. This could be a read error, since a much larger clone is one nucleotide away. This record belongs to a study of prognosis after radiotherapy for stage I lung cancer. The CDR3 runs to 16 residues. CDR1 is SGHVS and CDR2 is FQNEAQ in the germline V gene. From genomic DNA, two-round multiplex PCR was used to amplify TCR beta CDR3. First-round PCR amplification was performed with primers specific to each TRBV and TRBJ gene. Each CDR3 protein gets one entry after TCRdb re-called the multiplex PCR reads with MiXCR. The sample lists around 63,000 distinct CDR3 sequences, more than 25% occurring once.

V and J are TRBV7-8 and TRBJ2-3; a weak D match, TRBD1 (6 bases). The end of the DNA aligns better with TRBJ1-5, so the J call may be wrong. This sequence was found in a donor over 45 with non-small cell lung cancer. The specimen was PBMCs, collected before or after stereotactic body radiation therapy (not recorded which). The CDR3 spells CASSLGGSGGADTQHF. The CDR3 region has the DNA TGTGCCAGCAGCTTAGGTGGTAGCGGGGGGGCAGATACGCAGCATTTT.